The entry below describes one T cell receptor (beta chain). The sample originates from a study of blood T cell repertoires in COVID-19. Study-level information: Sources were T cells, B-cell-depleted T cells, or PBMCs; the material itself was cDNA or gDNA.

In the source study's methods: Nucleated cell number was recorded as an estimate derived from reference gene primer amplification. Data came from immunoSEQ multiplex PCR; TCRdb stores just in-frame clones and leaves some out. From that table come the V and J calls and clone size; the DNA was used to work out D and trimming. The repertoire consists of about 380,000 clones, with about 88% occurring once and the leading ten covering 1.2%. Two negative PCRs, clearance, or symptom resolution characterized the recovered Cohort 3 donors. The clonotype was recovered from a young woman who had recovered from COVID-19. Sequencing was done on a sample of PBMCs or T cells enriched from blood (not recorded which).

CDR3 protein: CASSFALSGSYNEQFF. DNA of the CDR3: TGTGCCAGCAGCTTCGCTCTATCCGGGTCCTACAATGAGCAGTTCTTC. The J gene is TRBJ2-1, the V gene TRBV7-6, with D hard to call. Germline-derived CDR1 and CDR2 are SGHVS and FNYEAQ. CDR3 size: 16 residues. Trimming shortened V by 3 bases and J by 1 base, and 13 bases separated the two germline ends.